This T cell receptor (beta chain) was sequenced for a study of T cells after yellow fever vaccination. Study details: Low-cell-number fractions underwent preparation using SMART-Seq v4 Ultra Low Input. Study results and caveats: The study noted that FACS-sorted repertoires could contain abundant clonotypes contaminating from the bulk population. Overall, a small share of clonotypes was seen in both CD4 and CD8 compartments.

From the 5' RACE reads, TCRdb called clonotypes with MiXCR, one entry per CDR3 protein. Among some 260,000 distinct CDR3 sequences, 5.2% were seen once, and the ten largest hold around 3.5%. This clonotype was detected only a few times. No antigen is known for it. This sequence originates from a man between 18 and 29 years old who received the YFV17D yellow fever vaccine. The sequenced sample was CD4+ T cells sorted from PBMCs, obtained on the day of the yellow fever booster vaccination.

CDR3 coding DNA: TGTGCCAGCAGGGCCCTAGGGGGCGACTATGGCTACACCTTC. Its protein is CASRALGGDYGYTF. The rearrangement uses TRBV12-3 or TRBV12-4 and TRBJ1-2; 7 nucleotides match TRBD1. The CDR3 totals 14 residues. The V and J ends lost 6 bases and 3 bases, in that order; junction bases with no gene match: 7.